Below, 28 T cell receptor beta chains from the same sample are listed, as sequenced in a study of T-cell memory formation after mild COVID-19. TCRdb re-analysed the 5' RACE reads in MiXCR, keeping a single row per CDR3 protein. The sample includes approximately 560,000 distinct CDR3 sequences, around 15% of them seen just once. Sequencing used PBMCs or a T cell subset sorted from them (not recorded which). The receptors come from an adult woman who had mild COVID-19 (a few samples of this study predate the infection). Cell type and time point are not known.

This clonotype has only a few counts. The V gene is TRBV6-5, the J gene TRBJ2-1; 10 bases match TRBD2. The V gene's germline CDR1 is MNHEY and CDR2 SVGAGI. V trimming: 5 bases; J trimming: 9 bases; junction bases outside the gene matches: 10. This CDR3 contains 15 residues. This CDR3 reads CASSTLAGELFEQFF. DNA of the CDR3: TGTGCCAGCAGTACTCTAGCGGGAGAGCTTTTTGAGCAGTTCTTC.

This clonotype was counted ten times or more. The V call is TRBV12-5, the J call TRBJ2-7, with TRBD1 matching over 7 bases. Per the germline V gene, CDR1 is LGHNT and CDR2 is FRNRAP. The V segment lost 5 bases and the J segment 0 bases; nucleotides outside the gene matches: 4. The CDR3 is 14 residues long. The CDR3 DNA sequence: TGTGCTAGTGGTCGGGACAGAAGCTCCTACGAGCAGTACTTC. Amino acid sequence: CASGRDRSSYEQYF.

The chain has TRBV4-1 and TRBJ1-2; no definite D call. The CDR3 is 14 amino acids. The germline CDR1 and CDR2 sequences are MGHRA and YSYEKL. V shed 1 base and J shed 8 bases, with 14 bases lying between them. Here the CDR3 DNA reads TGCGCCAGCAGCCAAGTAACGGGTTACGACGGCTACACCTTC. Its protein is CASSQVTGYDGYTF.

This clonotype was observed a handful of times. The CDR3 DNA reads TGTGCCAGCAGCCCCCCCGGATGGACAGAGAGCACAGATACGCAGTATTTT. Protein product: CASSPPGWTESTDTQYF. The V and J genes are TRBV7-9 and TRBJ2-3, with D tentatively TRBD1 (6 bases). V lost 5 bases to trimming and J lost 0 bases, with 18 bases between them. The CDR3 is 17 residues long. CDR1 SEHNR and CDR2 FQNEAQ come from the germline V gene (reference sequence).

V and J are TRBV9 and TRBJ2-5, with 7 bases identical to TRBD2. The length of the CDR3 is 15 residues. V gave up 4 bases and J gave up 2 bases; unmatched junction bases: 8. From germline, CDR1 is SGDLS and CDR2 YYNGEE. CDR3 region: CASSKGEGRQETQYF. For the CDR3, the DNA is TGTGCCAGCAGCAAAGGGGAGGGGCGGCAAGAGACCCAGTACTTC. Filled out from reference TRBV9 and TRBJ2-5, the complete variable domain reads DSGVTQTPKHLITATGQRVTLRCSPRSGDLSVYWYQQSLDQGLQFLIQYYNGEERAKGNILERFSAQQFPDLHSELNLSSLELGDSALYFCASSKGEGRQETQYFGPGTRLLVL.

This chain connects TRBV11-2 to TRBJ2-3, with TRBD2 identical over 14 bases. V was pared by 4 bases and J by 2 bases, with 11 bases of the junction left unmatched. From germline, CDR1 is SGHAT and CDR2 FQNNGV. This CDR3 region has 19 residues. The CDR3 here is CASSSPGLAGGLSTDTQYF. CDR3 DNA sequence: TGTGCCAGCAGCTCCCCCGGACTAGCGGGAGGCCTCTCCACAGATACGCAGTATTTT.

This clonotype was detected a few times. The rearrangement joins TRBV5-1 to TRBJ2-2; D is unresolved. This CDR3 region has 15 residues. CDR1 is SGHRS, CDR2 YFSETQ, per germline. V shed 4 bases and J shed 7 bases, with 17 bases lying between them. The CDR3 DNA sequence: TGCGCCAGCAGCCCAGAATGGCCAGAGAACGGGGAGCTGTTTTTT. It translates to CASSPEWPENGELFF. The full variable domain, its missing parts supplied by reference TRBV5-1 and TRBJ2-2, is KAGVTQTPRYLIKTRGQQVTLSCSPISGHRSVSWYQQTPGQGLQFLFEYFSETQRNKGNFPGRFSGRQFSNSRSEMNVSTLELGDSALYLCASSPEWPENGELFFGEGSRLTVL.

Note on this clonotype: At one of its ends the junction is not consistent with the germline gene, which may arise from a read error. This chain links TRBV20-1 with TRBJ2-3; 8 nucleotides align to TRBD1. The CDR3 has 20 amino acids. From germline, CDR1 is DFQATT and CDR2 SNEGSKA (reference sequence). The CDR3 sequence is CSARAGPRSEDRVKADTQYF. The DNA for the CDR3 is TGCAGTGCAAGAGCGGGTCCCCGGTCTGAGGACAGGGTTAAGGCAGATACGCAGTATTTT.

The genes are TRBV20-1 and TRBJ2-1; D remains unclear. V lost 0 bases and J 0 bases, leaving 12 bases between the germline ends. The CDR3 runs 16 residues. CDR1 and CDR2 from the germline V gene are DFQATT and SNEGSKA (reference sequence). The CDR3: CSARDLSVLSYNEQFF. CDR3 bases: TGCAGTGCTAGAGATTTGAGCGTCCTCTCCTACAATGAGCAGTTCTTC.

This clonotype was observed many times. V gene TRBV6-5 combines with J gene TRBJ2-3; TRBD2 aligns across 10 bases. V dropped 6 bases and J dropped 4; count of bases not matched to a gene: 7. The CDR3 extends over 15 amino acids. The V gene's germline CDR1 is MNHEY and CDR2 SVGAGI. CDR3 protein: CASRAVSGGADTQYF. The CDR3 DNA sequence: TGTGCCAGCAGGGCTGTGAGCGGGGGGGCAGATACGCAGTATTTT.

This clonotype was seen a few times. The J gene is TRBJ1-5, the V gene TRBV12-3 or TRBV12-4, with D perhaps matching TRBD1 (6 bases). V lost 5 bases and J lost 2, with 19 bases in between. The CDR3 contains 17 residues. CDR3 amino acids: CASSVHRGQVGNQPQHF. The CDR3 DNA follows: TGTGCCAGCAGTGTCCACCGGGGGCAGGTAGGCAATCAGCCCCAGCATTTT.

In this sample, this clonotype turned up a few times. This sequence joins TRBV20-1 and TRBJ2-1; the match to TRBD2 covers 7 bases. Germline values: CDR1 DFQATT, CDR2 SNEGSKA (reference sequence). V trimming: 5 bases; J trimming: 0 bases; junction bases outside the gene matches: 7. The CDR3 covers 15 residues. CDR3 in amino acids: CSASEAGLSYNEQFF. The CDR3 DNA reads as TGCAGTGCTTCAGAAGCGGGGCTCTCCTACAATGAGCAGTTCTTC.

This chain links TRBV20-1 with TRBJ2-1; 11 bases agree with TRBD2. Looked up from germline, CDR1 is DFQATT and CDR2 is SNEGSKA (reference sequence). The CDR3 totals 16 residues. With V trimmed by 1 base and J by 5 bases, 7 bases remained unmatched. The CDR3 is CSARVLRLAGHNEQFF. The DNA of the CDR3 is TGCAGTGCTAGAGTCCTCCGACTAGCGGGACACAATGAGCAGTTCTTC.

The chain uses TRBV7-3 and TRBJ2-5; 14 positions match TRBD2. Germline V CDR1 and CDR2: SGHTA, FQGTGA. V dropped 5 bases and J dropped 4; count of bases not matched to a gene: 9. This CDR3 is built from 17 residues. CDR3 nucleotide sequence: TGTGCCAGCAGCGCCACCAAGACTAGCGGGGGGGCAGAGACCCAGTACTTC. Protein sequence: CASSATKTSGGAETQYF.

This clonotype was observed a few times. The chain combines TRBV12-3 or TRBV12-4 with TRBJ1-5; 9 nucleotides agree with TRBD1. This CDR3 has 15 residues. The V segment lost 3 bases and the J segment 6 bases; nucleotides outside the gene matches: 6. CDR3 nucleotide sequence: TGTGCCAGCAGTTTTATCGGGACAGGGCCTCAGCCCCAGCATTTT. Translating gives CASSFIGTGPQPQHF.

V is TRBV4-1 and J is TRBJ1-5; no definite D call. The CDR3 sequence is 13 residues long. Trimming stripped 1 base from V and 7 bases from J, with 8 bases between. Germline V gene sequence: CDR1 MGHRA, CDR2 YSYEKL. Here the CDR3 DNA reads TGCGCCAGCAGCCAAGGGCCCGTGCAGCCCCAGCATTTT. It is translated as CASSQGPVQPQHF.

The gene calls are TRBV9 and TRBJ1-1, with 8 bases aligning to TRBD1. This CDR3 is 15 amino acids long. Germline CDR1 and CDR2: SGDLS and YYNGEE. The V and J ends lost 4 bases and 3 bases, in that order; junction bases with no gene match: 8. CDR3 nucleotide sequence: TGTGCCAGCAGCCCCAGGGGACAGGACTACACTGAAGCTTTCTTT. Translation: CASSPRGQDYTEAFF.

This clonotype was seen at least ten times. V usage is TRBV5-5 and J usage is TRBJ2-3; D unresolved. The CDR3 is 15 residues long. The V gene's germline CDR1 is SGHKS and CDR2 YYEKEE (reference sequence). The V end lost 4 bases, the J end lost 6 bases, and 18 bases lay between the germline ends. The CDR3 bases are TGTGCCAGCAGCCTGAAGCAGCCTACCATCGATACGCAGTATTTT. Protein product: CASSLKQPTIDTQYF.

This rearrangement joins TRBV20-1 to TRBJ2-5; a possible D gene is TRBD2 (5 bases). This CDR3 region has 12 residues. CDR1 is DFQATT, CDR2 SNEGSKA, per germline (reference sequence). V was clipped by 6 bases and J by 9 bases, with 17 bases between them. DNA of the CDR3: TGCAGTGCCAAGACTCGGATGGAGGCCCAGTACTTC. Translation gives CSAKTRMEAQYF.

The CDR3 nucleotides are TGTGCCAGCAGCTACCAGGGTGGGGCCGGAAATGAAAAACTGTTTTTT. Protein: CASSYQGGAGNEKLFF. The chain recombines TRBV3-1 with TRBJ1-4; maybe TRBD1 (5 bases). Germline loops: CDR1 LGHDT, CDR2 YNNKEL (reference sequence). The CDR3 extends over 16 amino acids. V lost 5 bases and J 5 bases, leaving 18 bases between the germline ends.

A few counts support this clonotype. The chain employs TRBV12-3 or TRBV12-4 and TRBJ2-7; 9 bases agree with TRBD1. The CDR3 is made up of 16 amino acids. V lost 6 bases, J lost 0 bases, and 9 bases stayed unmatched. CDR3 sequence (DNA): TGTGCCAGCAGCCCTGGGACAGGGTTGAGCTCCTACGAGCAGTACTTC. Protein: CASSPGTGLSSYEQYF.

For the CDR3, the DNA is TGTGCCAGCAGTTCGGCGCCCCTGAACACCGGGGAGCTGTTTTTT. It specifies CASSSAPLNTGELFF. The V call is TRBV27, the J call TRBJ2-2; D unresolved. Germline values: CDR1 MNHEY, CDR2 SMNVEV (reference sequence). Trimming removed 4 bases at V and 1 base at J, with 10 bases between. CDR3 length equals 15 residues.

This clonotype was detected a few times. The chain couples TRBV3-1 to TRBJ2-5, with 8 bases identical to TRBD2. This CDR3 region has 14 residues. V shed 1 base, J shed 7 bases, and the junction held 5 bases outside the gene matches. Germline-derived CDR1 and CDR2 are LGHDT and YNNKEL (reference sequence). Here the CDR3 DNA reads TGTGCCAGCAGCCAAGGTCTAGCGGGCGGGACCCAGTACTTC. This codes for CASSQGLAGGTQYF.

This sequence joins TRBV18 and TRBJ1-2, with TRBD1 as a possible D gene (6 bases). The CDR3 extends over 14 amino acids. CDR1 is KGHSH, CDR2 LQKENI, per germline. The ends were cut back, 3 bases at V and 4 bases at J, with 12 bases in the middle. The CDR3 here is CASSPDRSGYGYTF. CDR3 coding DNA: TGTGCCAGCTCACCCGACAGGTCTGGCTATGGCTACACCTTC. The full variable domain, its missing parts supplied by reference TRBV18 and TRBJ1-2, is NAGVMQNPRHLVRRRGQEARLRCSPMKGHSHVYWYRQLPEEGLKFMVYLQKENIIDESGMPKERFSAEFPKEGPSILRIQQVVRGDSAAYFCASSPDRSGYGYTFGSGTRLTVV.

The chain's CDR3 is CASSLEANTGTGGSGELFF. The CDR3 bases are TGTGCCAGCAGCTTAGAGGCGAATACCGGGACAGGGGGCTCCGGGGAGCTGTTTTTT. V gene TRBV11-3 combines with J gene TRBJ2-2; 12 positions agree with TRBD1. The germline V gene encodes CDR1 SGHNT and CDR2 YENEEA. Trimming removed 0 bases from V and 6 bases from J; junction bases left unmatched: 11. The CDR3 sequence is 19 residues long.

The CDR3 DNA follows: TGTGCCAGCAGTACGACTGATGTCTATGGCTACACCTTC. It specifies CASSTTDVYGYTF. The chain recombines TRBV27 with TRBJ1-2; D is unresolved. The germline CDR1 and CDR2 sequences are MNHEY and SMNVEV (reference sequence). V dropped 5 bases and J dropped 4 bases, with 11 bases sitting between them. The CDR3 has 13 residues.

At least ten counts were recorded for this clonotype. The CDR3 DNA sequence: TGTGCCAGCAGCGCCCGCGGTTACCCCTACGAGCAGTACTTC. This sequence encodes CASSARGYPYEQYF. The chain has TRBV7-9 and TRBJ2-7; no clear D. Trimming removed 5 bases from V and 2 bases from J, with 13 bases in between. Germline loops: CDR1 SEHNR, CDR2 FQNEAQ (reference sequence). This CDR3 has 14 amino acids.

J is TRBJ1-6 and V is TRBV5-6, with D perhaps matching TRBD1 (5 bases). V was shortened by 4 bases and J by 8 bases, with 19 bases between the two germline ends. This CDR3 contains 16 residues. From germline, CDR1 is SGHDT and CDR2 YYEEEE. The CDR3 coding sequence is TGTGCCAGCAGCCCCCAGGGATCAGCCGGGTATTCACCCCTCCACTTT. The encoded protein is CASSPQGSAGYSPLHF.